This TCR beta chain stems from a study of blood T cell repertoires in COVID-19. Study summary: Samples came from the United States, Italy and Spain, spanning acute and convalescent COVID-19. From T cells, B-cell-depleted T cells, or PBMCs came the material, which was cDNA or gDNA.

As originally analysed: Nucleated cell number was recorded as an estimate derived from reference gene primer amplification. Clones were sequenced by immunoSEQ multiplex PCR, and TCRdb holds only the in-frame ones, with some missing. The V and J calls and clone size come from that table; D and trimming were worked out from the DNA. The sample has under 95,000 clones; approximately 82% are singletons. Trimming removed 4 bases from V and 0 bases from J; junction bases left unmatched: 8. Germline loops: CDR1 MNHEY, CDR2 SMNVEV (reference sequence). This CDR3 has 17 residues. The sequence derives from a woman of 80 years or more with acute or convalescent COVID-19. Sequenced: peripheral blood. V is TRBV27 and J is TRBJ1-4; 7 bases agree with TRBD1. The CDR3 DNA reads TGTGCCAGCAGTTCCACGGGACAGACTACAACTAATGAAAAACTGTTTTTT. Translating gives CASSSTGQTTTNEKLFF.